These T cell receptor beta chains were read from a single sample in a study of control samples from healthy donors and cancer patients. The data were produced by immunoSEQ multiplex PCR, yet TCRdb's version contains in-frame clones alone and is incomplete. Among approximately 120,000 clones listed, over 75% were seen once. The sequenced sample was blood. Receptor source: a man aged 40-50 years in good health. Both conserved end residues are part of each CDR3. D genes are given only for firm matches. Clone sizes are given selectively: once, few, many, or a class where the clone is expanded.

length	D	size	V	J	CDR3	DNA
15	TRBD2	once	TRBV7-9	TRBJ2-2	CASSQSGGATGELFF	TGTGCCAGCAGCCAAAGCGGGGGGGCGACCGGGGAGCTGTTTTTT
15	NA	NA	TRBV11-2	TRBJ2-1	CASSLYLGAGNEQFF	TGTGCCAGCAGCTTATATTTGGGGGCAGGCAATGAGCAGTTCTTC
14	NA	NA	TRBV7-2	TRBJ1-1	CASSFARENTEAFF	TGTGCCAGCAGCTTTGCTCGGGAGAACACTGAAGCTTTCTTT
11	NA	NA	TRBV20-1	TRBJ1-1	CSVLVRTEAFF	TGCAGTGTTCTGGTGCGCACTGAAGCTTTCTTT
14	NA	NA	TRBV7-9	TRBJ1-4	CASSFNRGLEKLFF	TGTGCCAGCAGCTTTAATCGGGGGCTCGAAAAACTGTTTTTT
13	NA	NA	TRBV6-2/TRBV6-3	TRBJ2-7	CASSSRTGYEQYF	TGTGCCAGCAGTTCCCGGACTGGCTACGAGCAGTACTTC
13	TRBD1	NA	TRBV12-3/TRBV12-4	TRBJ1-5	CATRQGARQPQHF	TGTGCCACTCGACAGGGGGCAAGGCAGCCCCAGCATTTT
14	NA	NA	TRBV6-5	TRBJ2-7	CASSYSTGWNEQYF	TGTGCCAGCAGTTACTCGACGGGCTGGAACGAGCAGTACTTC
13	TRBD1	NA	TRBV19	TRBJ1-6	CASERDRDSPLHF	TGTGCCAGTGAACGGGACAGAGATTCACCCCTCCACTTT
15	TRBD1	NA	TRBV2	TRBJ1-6	CASSGPDRGNSPLHF	TGTGCCAGCAGTGGACCGGACAGGGGAAATTCACCCCTCCACTTT
13	NA	NA	TRBV7-9	TRBJ1-2	CASSLAPPGGYTF	TGTGCCAGCAGCTTAGCCCCCCCGGGTGGCTACACCTTC
17	NA	NA	TRBV4-1	TRBJ1-6	CASSQEVPGARNSPLHF	TGCGCCAGCAGCCAAGAGGTCCCGGGGGCGAGGAATTCACCCCTCCACTTT
15	NA	NA	TRBV5-1	TRBJ2-7	CASSARDKPSYEQYF	TGCGCCAGCAGCGCGAGGGACAAACCCTCCTACGAGCAGTACTTC